This T cell receptor beta chain was observed in a study of shared clonotypes between healthy human individuals. In the original analysis: There were no quality scores in the junction-only immunoSEQ sequences, so filtering differed. The method was immunoSEQ multiplex PCR; TCRdb's version includes in-frame clones alone and lacks a portion of them. V, J and clone size reflect that table, while D and trimming were determined from the DNA. The top ten clones hold about 10% of a sample with around 200,000 clones, roughly 70% of them seen once. Deletions cut 6 bases from V and 2 bases from J, with 23 bases between. CDR3 size: 17 residues. CDR1 is SGHRS and CDR2 is YFSETQ in the germline V gene.

The V and J genes are TRBV5-1 and TRBJ1-1; D remains ambiguous. This clonotype was obtained from a man aged 30 to 39 in good health. Sequencing input: memory CD4+ T cells sorted from blood. The subset denotes: CD45RA-negative fraction. This CDR3 reads CASIRSSGPGINTEAFF. For the CDR3, the DNA is TGCGCCAGCATTCGAAGTTCGGGCCCGGGGATCAACACTGAAGCTTTCTTT.